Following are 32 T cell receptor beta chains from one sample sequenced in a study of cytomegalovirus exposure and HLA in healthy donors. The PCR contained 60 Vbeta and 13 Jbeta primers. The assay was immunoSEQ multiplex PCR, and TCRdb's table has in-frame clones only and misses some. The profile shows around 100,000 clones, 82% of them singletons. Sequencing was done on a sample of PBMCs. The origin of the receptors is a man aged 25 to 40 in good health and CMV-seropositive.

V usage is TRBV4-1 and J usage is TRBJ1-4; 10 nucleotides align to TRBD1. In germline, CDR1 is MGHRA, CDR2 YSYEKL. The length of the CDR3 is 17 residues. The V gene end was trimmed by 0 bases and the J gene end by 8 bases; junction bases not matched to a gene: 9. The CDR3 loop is CASSQDFGTGVGEKLFF. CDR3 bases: TGCGCCAGCAGCCAAGATTTTGGGACAGGGGTAGGCGAAAAACTGTTTTTT.

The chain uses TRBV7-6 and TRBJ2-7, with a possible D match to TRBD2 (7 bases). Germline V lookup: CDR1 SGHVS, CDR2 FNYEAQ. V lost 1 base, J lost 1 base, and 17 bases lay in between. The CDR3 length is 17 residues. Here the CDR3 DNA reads TGTGCCAGCAGCTTAGGGGGGCGGGGGCTATTGTCCTACGAGCAGTACTTC. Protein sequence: CASSLGGRGLLSYEQYF.

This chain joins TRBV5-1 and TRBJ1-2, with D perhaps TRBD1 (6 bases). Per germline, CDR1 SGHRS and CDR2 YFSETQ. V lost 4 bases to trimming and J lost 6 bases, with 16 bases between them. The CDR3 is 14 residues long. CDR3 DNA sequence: TGCGCCAGCAGCGCCTTAGGGGGTCGGGATGGCTACACCTTC. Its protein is CASSALGGRDGYTF.

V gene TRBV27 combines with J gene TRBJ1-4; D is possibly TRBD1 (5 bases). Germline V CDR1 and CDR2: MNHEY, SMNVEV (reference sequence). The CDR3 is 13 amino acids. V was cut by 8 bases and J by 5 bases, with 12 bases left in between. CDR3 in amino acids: CASSWGRNEKLFF. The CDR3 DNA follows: TGTGCCAGCTCCTGGGGGAGGAATGAAAAACTGTTTTTT.

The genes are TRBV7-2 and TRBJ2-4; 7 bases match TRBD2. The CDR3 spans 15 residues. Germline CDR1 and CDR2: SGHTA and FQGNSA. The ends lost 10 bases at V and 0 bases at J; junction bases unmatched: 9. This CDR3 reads CATSGGILAKNIQYF. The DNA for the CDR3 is TGTGCCACTTCGGGGGGAATTCTAGCCAAAAACATTCAGTACTTC. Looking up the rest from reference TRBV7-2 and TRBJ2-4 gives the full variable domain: GAGVSQSPSNKVTEKGKDVELRCDPISGHTALYWYRQSLGQGLEFLIYFQGNSAPDKSGLPSDRFSAERTGGSVSTLTIQRTQQEDSAVYLCATSGGILAKNIQYFGAGTRLSVL.

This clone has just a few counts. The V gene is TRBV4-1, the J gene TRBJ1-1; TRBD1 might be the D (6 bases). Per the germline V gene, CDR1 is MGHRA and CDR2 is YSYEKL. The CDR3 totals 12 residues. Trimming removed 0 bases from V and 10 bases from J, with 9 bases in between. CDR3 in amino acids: CASSQEGAPAFF. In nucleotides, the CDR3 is TGCGCCAGCAGCCAAGAGGGGGCACCAGCTTTCTTT.

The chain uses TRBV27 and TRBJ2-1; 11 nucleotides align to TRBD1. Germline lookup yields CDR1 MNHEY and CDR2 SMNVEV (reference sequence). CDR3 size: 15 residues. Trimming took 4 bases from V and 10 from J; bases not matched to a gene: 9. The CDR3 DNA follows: TGTGCCAGCAGTTCGGACAGGGGGCAGTACGGGGAGCAGTTCTTC. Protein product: CASSSDRGQYGEQFF.

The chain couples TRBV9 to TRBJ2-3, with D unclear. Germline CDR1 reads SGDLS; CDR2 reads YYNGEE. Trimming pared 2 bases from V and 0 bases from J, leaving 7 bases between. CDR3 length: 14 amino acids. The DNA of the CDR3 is TGTGCCAGCAGCGTTCTACAGAGCACAGATACGCAGTATTTT. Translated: CASSVLQSTDTQYF.

The DNA of the CDR3 is TGTGCCAGCACCCTGGGGCCTCTGACCTACAATGAGCAGTTCTTC. It is translated as CASTLGPLTYNEQFF. The genes are TRBV28 and TRBJ2-1; maybe TRBD1 (5 bases). This CDR3 comprises 15 residues. Trimming left V 7 bases short and J 2 bases short, with 15 bases between. CDR1 MDHEN and CDR2 SYDVKM come from the germline V gene. Supplemented by reference TRBV28 and TRBJ2-1, the full variable domain reads DVKVTQSSRYLVKRTGEKVFLECVQDMDHENMFWYRQDPGLGLRLIYFSYDVKMKEKGDIPEGYSVSREKKERFSLILESASTNQTSMYLCASTLGPLTYNEQFFGPGTRLTVL.

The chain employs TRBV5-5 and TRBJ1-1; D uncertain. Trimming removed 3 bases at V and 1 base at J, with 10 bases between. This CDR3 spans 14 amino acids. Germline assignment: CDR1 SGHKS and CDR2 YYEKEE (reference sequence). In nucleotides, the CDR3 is TGTGCCAGCAGCTCCCGACTGGAGAACACTGAAGCTTTCTTT. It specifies CASSSRLENTEAFF.

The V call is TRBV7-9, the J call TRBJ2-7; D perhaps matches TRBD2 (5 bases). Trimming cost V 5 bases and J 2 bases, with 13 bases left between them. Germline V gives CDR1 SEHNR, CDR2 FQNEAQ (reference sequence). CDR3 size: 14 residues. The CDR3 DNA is TGTGCCAGCAGCCCAAAAGAGGGAACCTACGAGCAGTACTTC. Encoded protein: CASSPKEGTYEQYF.

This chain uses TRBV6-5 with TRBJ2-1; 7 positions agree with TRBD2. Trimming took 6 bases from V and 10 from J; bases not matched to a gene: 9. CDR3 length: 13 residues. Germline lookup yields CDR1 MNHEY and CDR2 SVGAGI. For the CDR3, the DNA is TGTGCCAGCAGCCCCAGCGGGGCCAAGGAGCAGTTCTTC. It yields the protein CASSPSGAKEQFF.

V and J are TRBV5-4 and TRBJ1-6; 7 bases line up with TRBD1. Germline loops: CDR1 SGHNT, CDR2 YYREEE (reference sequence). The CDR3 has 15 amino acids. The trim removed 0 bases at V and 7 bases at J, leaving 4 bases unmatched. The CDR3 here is CASSLGGTANSPLHF. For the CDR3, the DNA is TGTGCCAGCAGCTTGGGGGGGACAGCAAATTCACCCCTCCACTTT.

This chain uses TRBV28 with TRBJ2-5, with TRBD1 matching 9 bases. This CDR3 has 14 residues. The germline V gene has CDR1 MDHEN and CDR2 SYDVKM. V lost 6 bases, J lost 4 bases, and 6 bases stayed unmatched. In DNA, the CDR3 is TGTGCCAGCAGATCCCCGGGACAGGGAGAGACCCAGTACTTC. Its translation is CASRSPGQGETQYF. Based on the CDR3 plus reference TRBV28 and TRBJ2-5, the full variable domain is DVKVTQSSRYLVKRTGEKVFLECVQDMDHENMFWYRQDPGLGLRLIYFSYDVKMKEKGDIPEGYSVSREKKERFSLILESASTNQTSMYLCASRSPGQGETQYFGPGTRLLVL.

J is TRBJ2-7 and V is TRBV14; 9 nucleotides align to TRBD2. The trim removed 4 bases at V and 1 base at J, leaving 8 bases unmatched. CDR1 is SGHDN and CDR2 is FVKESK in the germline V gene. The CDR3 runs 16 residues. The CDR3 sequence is CASSPLGSGRSYEQYF. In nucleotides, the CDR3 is TGTGCCAGCAGCCCCTTAGGGAGCGGGAGGTCCTACGAGCAGTACTTC.

In DNA form, the CDR3 reads TGTGCCAGCACCTGGACAGAGAACACTGAAGCTTTCTTT. As protein: CASTWTENTEAFF. J is TRBJ1-1 and V is TRBV6-5, with D possibly matching TRBD1 (6 bases). In germline, CDR1 is MNHEY, CDR2 SVGAGI. V lost 7 bases and J 1 base, leaving 10 bases between the germline ends. The CDR3 has 13 residues.

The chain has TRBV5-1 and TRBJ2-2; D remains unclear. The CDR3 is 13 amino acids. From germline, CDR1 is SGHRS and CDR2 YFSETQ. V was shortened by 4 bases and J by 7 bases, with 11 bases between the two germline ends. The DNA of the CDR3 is TGCGCCAGCAGCACGGTCTCTGGCGGGGAGCTGTTTTTT. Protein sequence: CASSTVSGGELFF.

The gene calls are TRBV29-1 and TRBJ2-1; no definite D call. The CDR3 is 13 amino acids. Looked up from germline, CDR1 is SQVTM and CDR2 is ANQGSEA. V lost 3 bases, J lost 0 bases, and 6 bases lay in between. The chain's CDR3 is CSVEPVSYNEQFF. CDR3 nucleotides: TGCAGCGTTGAGCCAGTCTCCTACAATGAGCAGTTCTTC.

The DNA for the CDR3 is TGTGCCTGGAGAATCGGGGGTAGCACTGAAGCTTTCTTT. Its translation is CAWRIGGSTEAFF. This chain joins TRBV30 and TRBJ1-1, with D perhaps matching TRBD1 (5 bases). CDR1 is GTSNPN and CDR2 is SVGIG in the germline V gene (reference sequence). V dropped 3 bases and J dropped 4 bases, with 12 bases sitting between them. This CDR3 spans 13 amino acids. Together with reference TRBV30 and TRBJ1-1, the CDR3 gives the full variable domain: SQTIHQWPATLVQPVGSPLSLECTVEGTSNPNLYWYRQAAGRGLQLLFYSVGIGQISSEVPQNLSASRPQDRQFILSSKKLLLSDSGFYLCAWRIGGSTEAFFGQGTRLTVV.

DNA for the CDR3: TGTGCCAGCAGTTCTCAGGGGGCCGGGGAGCTGTTTTTT. Translation: CASSSQGAGELFF. The rearrangement links TRBV6-5 to TRBJ2-2, with 7 positions matching TRBD1. V gave up 4 bases and J gave up 6 bases; unmatched junction bases: 2. Germline V gene lookup returns CDR1 MNHEY and CDR2 SVGAGI. This CDR3 spans 13 amino acids.

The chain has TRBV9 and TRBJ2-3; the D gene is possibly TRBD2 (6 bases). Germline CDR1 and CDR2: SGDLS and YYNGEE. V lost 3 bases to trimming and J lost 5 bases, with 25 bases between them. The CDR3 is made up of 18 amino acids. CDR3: CASSEFPPNGRGRDTQYF. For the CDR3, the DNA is TGTGCCAGCAGCGAATTCCCCCCTAACGGGAGAGGGAGAGATACGCAGTATTTT.

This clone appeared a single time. In nucleotides, the CDR3 is TGTGCCAGCAGGCCAGGGGGACTCGGCTCAACACTAACCTACAATGAGCAGTTCTTC. Residues: CASRPGGLGSTLTYNEQFF. The V and J genes are TRBV5-4 and TRBJ2-1, with D perhaps TRBD1 (7 bases). V was shortened by 5 bases and J by 2 bases, with 26 bases between the two germline ends. Germline CDR1 and CDR2: SGHNT and YYREEE (reference sequence). This CDR3 is built from 19 residues. Full variable domain (outside the CDR3, taken from reference TRBV5-4 and TRBJ2-1): ETGVTQSPTHLIKTRGQQVTLRCSSQSGHNTVSWYQQALGQGPQFIFQYYREEENGRGNFPPRFSGLQFPNYSSELNVNALELDDSALYLCASRPGGLGSTLTYNEQFFGPGTRLTVL.

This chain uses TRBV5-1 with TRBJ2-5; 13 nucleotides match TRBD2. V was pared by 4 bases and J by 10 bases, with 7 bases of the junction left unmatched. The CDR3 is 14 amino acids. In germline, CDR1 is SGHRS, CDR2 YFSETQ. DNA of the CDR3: TGCGCCAGCAGCCGCCAACTAGCGGGAGGGATCCAGTACTTC. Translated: CASSRQLAGGIQYF. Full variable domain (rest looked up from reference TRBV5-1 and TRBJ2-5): KAGVTQTPRYLIKTRGQQVTLSCSPISGHRSVSWYQQTPGQGLQFLFEYFSETQRNKGNFPGRFSGRQFSNSRSEMNVSTLELGDSALYLCASSRQLAGGIQYFGPGTRLLVL.

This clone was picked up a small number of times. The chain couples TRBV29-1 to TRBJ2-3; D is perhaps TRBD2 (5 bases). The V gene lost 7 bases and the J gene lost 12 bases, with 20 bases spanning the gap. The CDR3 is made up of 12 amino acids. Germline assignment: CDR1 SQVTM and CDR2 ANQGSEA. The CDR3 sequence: CSGEAERSFQYF. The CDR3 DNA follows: TGCAGCGGGGAAGCGGAGAGGAGCTTTCAGTATTTT.

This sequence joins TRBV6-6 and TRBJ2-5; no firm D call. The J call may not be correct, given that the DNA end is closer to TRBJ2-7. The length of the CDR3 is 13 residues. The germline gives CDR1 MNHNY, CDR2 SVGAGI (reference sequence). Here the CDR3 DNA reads TGTGCCAGCAGGACTGAGGCCTGGTACGAGCAGTACTTC. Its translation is CASRTEAWYEQYF.

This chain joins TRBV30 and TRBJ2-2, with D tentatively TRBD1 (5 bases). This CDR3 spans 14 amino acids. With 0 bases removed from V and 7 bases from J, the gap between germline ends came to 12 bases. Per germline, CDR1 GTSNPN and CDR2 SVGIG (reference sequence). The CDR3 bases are TGTGCCTGGAGTGTAATTGCGACAGTCGGGGAGCTGTTTTTT. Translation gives CAWSVIATVGELFF.

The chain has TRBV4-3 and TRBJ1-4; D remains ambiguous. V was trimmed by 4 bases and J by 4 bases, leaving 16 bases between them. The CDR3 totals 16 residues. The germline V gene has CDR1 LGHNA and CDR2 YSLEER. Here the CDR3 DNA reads TGCGCCAGCAGCCCCCCCGGTGTACCGGTTAATGAAAAACTGTTTTTT. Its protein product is CASSPPGVPVNEKLFF.

DNA for the CDR3: TGTGCCTGGACCGGGGCGAACACCGGGGAGCTGTTTTTT. Translating gives CAWTGANTGELFF. The V gene is TRBV30, the J gene TRBJ2-2; TRBD2 might be the D (5 bases). This CDR3 has 13 amino acids. V was cut by 4 bases and J by 0 bases, with 6 bases left in between. Per germline, CDR1 GTSNPN and CDR2 SVGIG (reference sequence).

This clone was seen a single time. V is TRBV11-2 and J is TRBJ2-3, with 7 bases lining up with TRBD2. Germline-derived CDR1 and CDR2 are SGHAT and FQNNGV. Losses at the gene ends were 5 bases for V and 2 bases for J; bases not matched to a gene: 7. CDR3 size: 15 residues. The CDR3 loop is CASSPGTIHTDTQYF. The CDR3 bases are TGTGCCAGCAGCCCAGGGACTATACACACAGATACGCAGTATTTT.

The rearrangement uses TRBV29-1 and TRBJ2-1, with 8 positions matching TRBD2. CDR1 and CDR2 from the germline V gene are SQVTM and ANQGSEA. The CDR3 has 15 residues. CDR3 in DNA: TGCAGTATTAGGAGCGGGAGAGACTCCTACAATGAGCAGTTCTTC. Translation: CSIRSGRDSYNEQFF.

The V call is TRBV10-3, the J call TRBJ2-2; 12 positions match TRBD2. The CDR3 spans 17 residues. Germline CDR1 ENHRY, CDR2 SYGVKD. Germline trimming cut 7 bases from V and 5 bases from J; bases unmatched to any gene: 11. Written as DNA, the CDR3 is TGTGCCATCACCCGACAGGAGACTAGCGGGAGAACCGGGGAGCTGTTTTTT. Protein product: CAITRQETSGRTGELFF.

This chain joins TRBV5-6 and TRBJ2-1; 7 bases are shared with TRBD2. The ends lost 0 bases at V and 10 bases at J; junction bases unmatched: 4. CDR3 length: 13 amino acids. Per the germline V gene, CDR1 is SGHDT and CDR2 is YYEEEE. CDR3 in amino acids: CASSLGKAGEQFF. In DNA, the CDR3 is TGTGCCAGCAGCTTGGGAAAAGCGGGAGAGCAGTTCTTC.